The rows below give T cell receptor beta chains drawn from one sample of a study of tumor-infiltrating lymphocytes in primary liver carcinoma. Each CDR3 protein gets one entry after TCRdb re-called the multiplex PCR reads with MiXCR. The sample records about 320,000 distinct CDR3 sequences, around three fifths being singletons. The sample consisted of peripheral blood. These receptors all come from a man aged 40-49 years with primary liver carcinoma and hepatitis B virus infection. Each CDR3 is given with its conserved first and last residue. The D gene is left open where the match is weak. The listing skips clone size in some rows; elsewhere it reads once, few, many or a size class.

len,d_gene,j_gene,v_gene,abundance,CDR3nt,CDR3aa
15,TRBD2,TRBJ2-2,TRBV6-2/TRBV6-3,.,TGTGCCAACCGTCTACTAGCGGGAGACACCGGGGAGCTGTTTTTT,CANRLLAGDTGELFF
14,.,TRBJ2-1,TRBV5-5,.,TGTGTCAGCAGCGACTTAACAGGGTACAATGAGCAATTCTTC,CVSSDLTGYNEQFF
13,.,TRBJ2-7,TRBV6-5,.,TGTGCCAACAGGCTAGCTGGTAGTTTTACGCAGTACTTC,CANRLAGSFTQYF
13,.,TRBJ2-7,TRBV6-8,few,TGTGCCACAGCACGTCACACCGCCTACGAGCAGTACTTC,CATARHTAYEQYF
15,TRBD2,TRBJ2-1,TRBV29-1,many,TGCAGCGTTGAAGATCGAAGCGGGGGTCGGGGGGAGCAGTTCTTC,CSVEDRSGGRGEQFF
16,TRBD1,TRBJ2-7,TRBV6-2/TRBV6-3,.,TGTGCCAGCAGTCAGGGGAGACAGGGGCGTTACAATGAGCAGTACTTC,CASSQGRQGRYNEQYF
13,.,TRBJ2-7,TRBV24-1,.,TGTGCCACCAGTTACCCCGATCACCACGAGCAGTACTTC,CATSYPDHHEQYF
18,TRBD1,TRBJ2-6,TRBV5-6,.,TGTGCCAGCAGCTTGGCCCGGACAGGGAAGTCTGGAGCCAACGTCCTGACTTTC,CASSLARTGKSGANVLTF
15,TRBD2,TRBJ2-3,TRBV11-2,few,TGTGCCAGCAGCCCGCGGACTAGAAGTGCCGATACGCAGTATTTT,CASSPRTRSADTQYF
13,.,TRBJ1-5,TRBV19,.,TGTGCCAGTAGTATCGTCGGTAATCAGCCCCAGCATTTT,CASSIVGNQPQHF
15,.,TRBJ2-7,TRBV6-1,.,TGTGCCAGCAGTCCCCGGGGTGGGGGGCCCTACGAGCAGTACTTC,CASSPRGGGPYEQYF
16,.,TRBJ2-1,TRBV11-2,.,TGTGCCAGCAGCTTATGGGAAGTCGGGAATTCCAATAAGCAGTTCTTT,CASSLWEVGNSNKQFF